The 30 T cell receptor beta chains below were found in one sample sequenced in a study of shared clonotypes between healthy human individuals. TCRdb's table, derived via immunoSEQ multiplex PCR, lists solely in-frame clones and lacks some. The sample includes roughly 1.4 million clones, about 98.5% of them seen just once. Input material: naive CD4+ T cells sorted from blood. This sample's subset: CD45RA+ positively selected. All receptors come from a man in his thirties or forties in good health.

This clone has a single count. The chain is built from TRBV28 and TRBJ2-1; perhaps TRBD2 as D (6 bases). Germline values: CDR1 MDHEN, CDR2 SYDVKM. The CDR3 is 15 residues long. V was trimmed by 2 bases and J by 5 bases, leaving 13 bases between them. The CDR3 reads CASSLRGNRNNEQFF. CDR3 nucleotides: TGTGCCAGCAGTTTACGCGGGAATCGAAACAATGAGCAGTTCTTC.

The chain combines TRBV7-6 with TRBJ2-7, with TRBD2 matching over 10 bases. The germline gives CDR1 SGHVS, CDR2 FNYEAQ. The CDR3 has 15 residues. Trimming took 3 bases from V and 6 from J; bases not matched to a gene: 8. The CDR3 coding sequence is TGTGCCAGCAGCTTTTCGCTAGCGGGAGTATCCGAGCAGTACTTC. Its translation: CASSFSLAGVSEQYF.

The rearrangement uses TRBV28 and TRBJ1-5, with TRBD1 matching over 7 bases. This CDR3 region has 13 residues. V lost 8 bases to trimming and J lost 3 bases; unmatched junction nucleotides: 4. In germline, CDR1 is MDHEN, CDR2 SYDVKM. CDR3 sequence (DNA): TGTGCCAGCTTGGGACAGCTCAATCAGCCCCAGCATTTT. Encoded protein: CASLGQLNQPQHF.

This chain joins TRBV5-4 and TRBJ2-7; possibly TRBD1 for D (5 bases). There are 13 residues in the CDR3. V was trimmed by 4 bases and J by 2 bases, leaving 10 bases between them. Germline lookup yields CDR1 SGHNT and CDR2 YYREEE (reference sequence). CDR3 in DNA: TGTGCCAGCAGCCCGGACAAGACCTACGAGCAGTACTTC. This gives the protein CASSPDKTYEQYF.

This rearrangement joins TRBV28 to TRBJ1-2, with TRBD1 matching 11 bases. Trimming took 6 bases from V and 1 from J; bases not matched to a gene: 19. The length of the CDR3 is 20 residues. The germline CDR1 and CDR2 sequences are MDHEN and SYDVKM. This CDR3 reads CASSQTPTGQGAMDNYGYTF. The CDR3 bases are TGTGCCAGCAGCCAAACCCCAACAGGACAGGGGGCGATGGATAACTATGGCTACACCTTC.

The chain carries TRBV6-4 and TRBJ1-2, with 9 bases fitting TRBD1. Trimming took 6 bases from V and 7 from J; bases not matched to a gene: 18. The CDR3 spans 17 residues. Germline V gene lookup returns CDR1 MRHNA and CDR2 SNTAGT. CDR3 nucleotides: TGTGCCAGCAGCCCCGGGACAGGGAGCTGGTGGGGTGCTGGCTACACCTTC. Translated, it gives CASSPGTGSWWGAGYTF.

The chain combines TRBV19 with TRBJ2-3; weak D call: TRBD2 (5 bases). The CDR3 extends over 15 amino acids. V was pared by 4 bases and J by 8 bases, with 19 bases between. Germline V CDR1 and CDR2: LNHDA, SQIVND (reference sequence). The CDR3 is CASSNLDWSKGTQYF. The CDR3 coding sequence is TGTGCCAGTAGTAACCTGGACTGGTCGAAAGGTACGCAGTATTTT.

The CDR3 coding sequence is TGTGCCAGCAGGACTTATGGGGGACAGGGGGCAGCGGGAAACACCATATATTTT. Amino acids: CASRTYGGQGAAGNTIYF. V gene TRBV27 combines with J gene TRBJ1-3; 12 positions match TRBD1. V was clipped by 6 bases and J by 4 bases; unmatched bases: 13. CDR1 MNHEY and CDR2 SMNVEV come from the germline V gene (reference sequence). The CDR3 sequence is 18 residues long.

The CDR3 DNA is TGTGCCAGCAGCCAAACGAGCAACACCGGGGAGCTGTTTTTT. Protein product: CASSQTSNTGELFF. The chain employs TRBV14 and TRBJ2-2; the D is unclear. The germline V and J ends were trimmed by 2 bases and 2 bases, with 6 bases remaining between them. Germline loops: CDR1 SGHDN, CDR2 FVKESK. The CDR3 extends over 14 amino acids.

The chain carries TRBV6-1 and TRBJ2-3, with TRBD2 identical over 9 bases. V lost 7 bases and J lost 7; bases outside the gene matches: 9. The CDR3 length is 14 residues. Germline assignment: CDR1 MNHNS and CDR2 SASEGT. The CDR3 region is CASTVGGRGYTQYF. DNA of the CDR3: TGTGCCAGCACCGTAGGCGGGAGGGGTTATACGCAGTATTTT.

The chain carries TRBV19 and TRBJ2-5; the match to TRBD2 covers 12 bases. J lost 5 bases, V lost 4 bases, and 8 bases had no gene match. The CDR3 contains 16 residues. Germline CDR1 is LNHDA and CDR2 is SQIVND (reference sequence). CDR3 coding DNA: TGTGCCAGTAGTAAGACTAGCGGGAGCCCTGAGGAGACCCAGTACTTC. It specifies CASSKTSGSPEETQYF.

The chain carries TRBV29-1 and TRBJ1-1, with D possibly TRBD1 on 6 matching bases. Germline V CDR1 and CDR2: SQVTM, ANQGSEA. V lost 5 bases, J lost 1 base, and 8 bases lay in between. This CDR3 spans 12 amino acids. CDR3 nucleotide sequence: TGCAGCGTTCAGGGGCCGAACACTGAAGCTTTCTTT. Protein product: CSVQGPNTEAFF.

The chain employs TRBV4-3 and TRBJ1-1; D remains ambiguous. V gave up 0 bases and J gave up 6 bases, with 8 bases separating them. The CDR3 spans 13 residues. Germline assignment: CDR1 LGHNA and CDR2 YSLEER. The CDR3, as DNA: TGCGCCAGCAGCCAAGATTATGTCGCTGAAGCTTTCTTT. Translation gives CASSQDYVAEAFF.

This clone has just one count. Other DNA sequences within the sample encode an identical CDR3. This sequence joins TRBV29-1 and TRBJ2-7; D unclear. The CDR3 is 11 amino acids. V lost 4 bases and J 3 bases, leaving 7 bases between the germline ends. Germline V gene sequence: CDR1 SQVTM, CDR2 ANQGSEA. CDR3 sequence reads: CSVGTFYEQYF. The CDR3 nucleotides are TGCAGCGTTGGCACGTTCTACGAGCAGTACTTC.

The chain employs TRBV28 and TRBJ2-5, with TRBD1 matching over 7 bases. Unmatched junction bases numbered 9, after V lost 7 bases and J lost 4 bases. This CDR3 contains 14 residues. Germline assignment: CDR1 MDHEN and CDR2 SYDVKM. The CDR3 DNA is TGTGCCAGCATTCGACAGGGTCGGGGAGAGACCCAGTACTTC. Translated, it gives CASIRQGRGETQYF.

The gene calls are TRBV27 and TRBJ2-2; 10 nucleotides align to TRBD2. This CDR3 spans 17 amino acids. J lost 4 bases, V lost 6 bases, and 11 bases had no gene match. Germline values: CDR1 MNHEY, CDR2 SMNVEV (reference sequence). CDR3: CASSIGTSAIPTGELFF. The CDR3 region has the DNA TGTGCCAGCAGCATCGGGACTAGCGCAATTCCCACCGGGGAGCTGTTTTTT.

The rearrangement links TRBV6-1 to TRBJ1-5; a weak D match, TRBD1 (6 bases). Germline V gives CDR1 MNHNS, CDR2 SASEGT. V was shortened by 10 bases and J by 2 bases, with 12 bases between the two germline ends. The CDR3 has 13 amino acids. CDR3 DNA: TGTGCCACCCGGACAGCGGGCAATCAGCCCCAGCATTTT. Translation: CATRTAGNQPQHF.

The J gene is TRBJ2-2, the V gene TRBV5-4; TRBD1 matches 10 bases. The germline V gene has CDR1 SGHNT and CDR2 YYREEE (reference sequence). Germline trimming cut 3 bases from V and 6 bases from J; bases unmatched to any gene: 5. The CDR3 has 15 residues. In nucleotides, the CDR3 is TGTGCCAGCAGCTGGGGACAGGGGTGGTCCGGGGAGCTGTTTTTT. Amino acids: CASSWGQGWSGELFF.

The CDR3 loop is CASFEGGSGETQYF. DNA of the CDR3: TGCGCCAGCTTCGAAGGCGGGAGTGGGGAGACCCAGTACTTC. The V and J genes are TRBV5-1 and TRBJ2-5; 7 nucleotides align to TRBD2. J gave up 5 bases and V 7 bases, and 11 bases lay outside the gene matches. The CDR3 length is 14 residues. Germline assignment: CDR1 SGHRS and CDR2 YFSETQ.

J is TRBJ2-7 and V is TRBV20-1; D ambiguous. CDR1 and CDR2 (germline): DFQATT, SNEGSKA (reference sequence). V lost 7 bases to trimming and J lost 4 bases, with 11 bases between them. The CDR3 has 11 residues. The chain's CDR3 is CSVSSTYEQYF. In DNA, the CDR3 is TGCAGTGTGTCCTCGACTTACGAGCAGTACTTC.

The chain couples TRBV7-2 to TRBJ2-3; D might be TRBD1 (6 bases). Germline V CDR1 and CDR2: SGHTA, FQGNSA. Between the trimmed V and J ends, which lost 8 bases and 0 bases, there was a span of 9 bases. CDR3 length equals 13 residues. CDR3 nucleotide sequence: TGTGCCAGCGACGACAGGAGCACAGATACGCAGTATTTT. Translation gives CASDDRSTDTQYF.

Remarks on this clone: The identical CDR3 is also encoded by other nucleotide sequences in the sample. This chain uses TRBV7-2 with TRBJ2-6; D call uncertain. CDR3 length equals 15 residues. Germline V lookup: CDR1 SGHTA, CDR2 FQGNSA. V shed 5 bases and J shed 1 base, with 9 bases lying between them. In nucleotides, the CDR3 is TGTGCCAGCAGCCTAAGACGGTCTGGGGCCAACGTCCTGACTTTC. Amino acid sequence: CASSLRRSGANVLTF.

To note about this clone: The junction differs from germline at one of its ends, possibly a read error. The chain links TRBV11-1 to TRBJ2-1; 14 nucleotides line up with TRBD2. Per the germline V gene, CDR1 is SGHAT and CDR2 is FQDESV (reference sequence). The CDR3 is made up of 12 amino acids. CDR3 nucleotides: TGTGCCAGCAGCACGACTAGCGGGAGGGAGGTCTTC. This gives the protein CASSTTSGREVF.

This chain links TRBV5-1 with TRBJ2-1, with a possible D match to TRBD1 (5 bases). Germline V lookup: CDR1 SGHRS, CDR2 YFSETQ. V lost 1 base and J 15 bases, leaving 23 bases between the germline ends. This CDR3 region has 15 residues. The CDR3 is CASSLRGLADLRWFF. DNA for the CDR3: TGCGCCAGCAGCTTGAGGGGTCTTGCAGACCTACGGTGGTTCTTC.

V usage is TRBV6-1 and J usage is TRBJ2-7; 9 bases map to TRBD2. CDR1 and CDR2 (germline): MNHNS, SASEGT. Trimming at V came to 2 bases and at J to 4 bases, leaving 15 bases not matched to a gene. The CDR3 consists of 18 residues. In DNA form, the CDR3 reads TGTGCCAGCAGTGAACCCCATGCGGGACTAGCCGAGATATACGAGCAGTACTTC. Its translation: CASSEPHAGLAEIYEQYF.

The chain's CDR3 is CASSHPSRDGNEKLFF. Written as DNA, the CDR3 is TGCGCCAGCAGTCACCCGTCCCGGGACGGGAATGAAAAACTGTTTTTT. The chain has TRBV23-1 and TRBJ1-4, with D possibly matching TRBD1 (5 bases). TRBV23-1 is classed as an ORF, of uncertain function. V lost 3 bases to trimming and J lost 5 bases, with 16 bases between them. The CDR3 is 16 residues long.

As regards this clone: Other DNA variants within this sample encode the same CDR3. The V and J genes are TRBV7-3 and TRBJ2-5; D might be TRBD1 (8 bases). Trimming pared 5 bases from V and 5 bases from J, leaving 12 bases between. In germline, CDR1 is SGHTA, CDR2 FQGTGA. This CDR3 spans 13 amino acids. The CDR3 loop is CASSPQGGETQYF. The CDR3 DNA reads TGTGCCAGCAGCCCACAGGGGGGGGAGACCCAGTACTTC.

This clone was seen just once. V is TRBV5-6 and J is TRBJ2-5; 8 bases align to TRBD2. This CDR3 contains 14 residues. CDR1 is SGHDT, CDR2 YYEEEE, per germline. V lost 4 bases, J lost 4 bases, and 6 bases stayed unmatched. CDR3 amino acids: CASSPTGGGETQYF. The CDR3, as DNA: TGTGCCAGCAGCCCGACCGGGGGGGGAGAGACCCAGTACTTC.

With respect to this clone: One junction end does not reproduce the germline sequence, and a read error may be involved. The DNA of the CDR3 is TGTGCCAGCGGTCACTACTCACAAGAGGCCCAGTACTTC. It specifies CASGHYSQEAQYF. The chain employs TRBV7-9 and TRBJ2-5; no clear D gene. CDR1 is SEHNR and CDR2 is FQNEAQ in the germline V gene (reference sequence). The CDR3 runs to 13 residues.

The chain is built from TRBV9 and TRBJ1-1; no firm D call. CDR3 size: 14 residues. Germline CDR1 reads SGDLS; CDR2 reads YYNGEE. Trimming left V 2 bases short and J 0 bases short, with 8 bases between. The CDR3 here is CASSVSSLNTEAFF. Here the CDR3 DNA reads TGTGCCAGCAGCGTGAGTTCTTTGAACACTGAAGCTTTCTTT.